This T cell receptor (beta chain) was obtained from a study of early T cells in non-severe SARS-CoV-2 infection. Study background: Sequencing targeted bulk RNA from unsorted whole blood, leaving chains unpaired.

This clonotype has ten or more counts. The antigen is unknown. Findings and limits, study-wide: Anti-spike CD8 specificities were favored by VDJdb matching, whose results missed private and CD4 specificities.

TCRdb reanalysed the 5' RACE reads using MiXCR and keeps one entry per CDR3 protein. The sample has 20,000 to 30,000 distinct CDR3 sequences; 4% to 4.5% are singletons. The length of the CDR3 is 16 residues. Germline CDR1 and CDR2: SGHTA and FQGTGA. J gave up 4 bases and V 5 bases, and 10 bases lay outside the gene matches. The chain employs TRBV7-3 and TRBJ2-2; 7 bases align to TRBD2. This TCR came from an adult who was a healthcare worker with PCR-confirmed SARS-CoV-2 infection or an uninfected control (not recorded which). Sequenced material: whole blood. CDR3 sequence (DNA): TGTGCCAGCAGCCCATCCAAGGTAGCGGGCACCGGGGAGCTGTTTTTT. Encoded protein: CASSPSKVAGTGELFF. Filled out from reference TRBV7-3 and TRBJ2-2, the complete variable domain reads GAGVSQTPSNKVTEKGKYVELRCDPISGHTALYWYRQSLGQGPEFLIYFQGTGAADDSGLPNDRFFAVRPEGSVSTLKIQRTERGDSAVYLCASSPSKVAGTGELFFGEGSRLTVL.